This T cell receptor beta chain was identified during a study of T cell changes during pregnancy in multiple sclerosis. This CDR3 is built from 16 residues. Germline V gives CDR1 MNHNS, CDR2 SASEGT. V lost 0 bases and J 2 bases, leaving 13 bases between the germline ends. This clone has a handful of counts. Libraries were prepared by immunoSEQ multiplex PCR; TCRdb keeps only in-frame clonotypes and omits some of them. The sample records roughly 59,000 clones, approximately 92% being singletons. The sequence came from a female donor with multiple sclerosis, enrolled in a pregnancy study. The chain couples TRBV6-1 to TRBJ1-1, with D perhaps matching TRBD1 (5 bases). The material was CD4+ T cells from peripheral blood mononuclear cells, obtained before pregnancy. This CDR3 reads CASSEAYVRANTEAFF. Here the CDR3 DNA reads TGTGCCAGCAGTGAAGCGTACGTCAGGGCCAACACTGAAGCTTTCTTT.